Described below is a single TCR beta chain sequence and its context. This specimen comes from a study of blood T cell repertoires in COVID-19. Profiling relied on immunoSEQ multiplex PCR, and the TCRdb table lists in-frame clones only, not all of them. The sample contains over 250,000 clones, 85% to 90% of which appear only once. The CDR3 totals 16 residues. Germline lookup yields CDR1 SGHDT and CDR2 YYEEEE. V lost 5 bases and J 0 bases, leaving 16 bases between the germline ends. This receptor was taken from a woman between 18 and 29 years old who had recovered from COVID-19. Specimen: PBMCs or T cells enriched from blood (not recorded which). The chain has TRBV5-6 and TRBJ2-3; D is perhaps TRBD2 (5 bases). CDR3 loop: CASSFGSRTSTDTQYF. The CDR3 DNA follows: TGTGCCAGCAGTTTCGGTTCTAGGACTAGCACAGATACGCAGTATTTT.